This TCR beta chain was observed in a study of Graves' ophthalmopathy and Graves' hyperthyroidism. Study-wide results and limits: Thyroid clonotypes that were expanded above 0.001 frequency mostly also appeared in blood. This model predicted ophthalmopathy progression (sensitivity 65% to 71%, specificity 72.22%).

The authors amplified TCR beta CDR3 regions from RNA transcripts. Following a first-round RT-PCR that used HTBI primers, a second-round multiplex PCR was carried out. TCRdb ran MiXCR on the multiplex PCR reads and lists one entry per CDR3 protein. The table includes 450,000 or so distinct CDR3 sequences, under 15% detected once. The CDR3 consists of 15 residues. Germline-derived CDR1 and CDR2 are MNHNS and SASEGT. V shed 7 bases, J shed 5 bases, and the junction held 9 bases outside the gene matches. This clonotype was found many times. Its cognate antigen is unknown. The study enrolled ophthalmopathy donors with moderate-to-severe activity, CAS ≥3, NOSPECS ≥4 and duration under 3 months. Lactation, pregnancy, uncontrolled infections and other autoimmune diseases were all grounds for excluding patients.

This receptor was obtained from a woman aged 25 to 39 with Graves' ophthalmopathy. The rearrangement links TRBV6-1 to TRBJ2-2; 8 nucleotides match TRBD2. What was sequenced was blood. CDR3 protein: CASKYSGGRTGELFF. CDR3 bases: TGTGCCAGCAAATACAGCGGGGGAAGGACCGGGGAGCTGTTTTTT.